The subject of this entry is one T cell receptor beta chain. Germline V gene data show CDR1 as SNHLY and CDR2 as FYNNEI. V trimming: 4 bases; J trimming: 8 bases; junction bases outside the gene matches: 7. This CDR3 comprises 14 residues. This sample is part of a study of T cell changes during pregnancy in multiple sclerosis. Libraries were prepared by immunoSEQ multiplex PCR; TCRdb keeps only in-frame clonotypes and omits some of them. The sample has approximately 63,000 clones; 85% to 95% are singletons. This clonotype was obtained from a female donor in good health, enrolled as a control in a pregnancy study. Sequenced material: peripheral blood, taken in the third trimester of pregnancy. The rearrangement joins TRBV2 to TRBJ1-4, with 7 bases identical to TRBD1. The DNA of the CDR3 is TGTGCCAGCAGTGGATATGAGGGGGCCGAAAAACTGTTTTTT. Amino acid sequence: CASSGYEGAEKLFF.